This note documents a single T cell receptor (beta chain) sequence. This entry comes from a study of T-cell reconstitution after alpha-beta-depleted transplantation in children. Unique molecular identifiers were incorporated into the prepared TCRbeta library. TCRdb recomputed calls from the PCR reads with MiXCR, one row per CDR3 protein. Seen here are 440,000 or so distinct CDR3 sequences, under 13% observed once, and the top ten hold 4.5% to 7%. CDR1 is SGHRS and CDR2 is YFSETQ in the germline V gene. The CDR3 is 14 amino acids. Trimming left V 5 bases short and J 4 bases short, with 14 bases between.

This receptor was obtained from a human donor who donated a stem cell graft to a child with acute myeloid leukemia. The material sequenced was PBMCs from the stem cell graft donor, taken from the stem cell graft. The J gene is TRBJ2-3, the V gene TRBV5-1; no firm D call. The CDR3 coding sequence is TGCGCCAGCAGAGAAGTGGCCGTAGCAGATACGCAGTATTTT. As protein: CASREVAVADTQYF.